Listed here are 30 T cell receptor beta chains from one sample, sequenced in a study of neurological immune-mediated disorders. In TCRdb, the 5' RACE reads were re-called with MiXCR into one record per CDR3 protein. This sample has about 66,000 distinct CDR3 sequences; roughly 3.9% occur once, and the top ten carry approximately 1.2%. The sequenced material came from PBMCs. The receptors were gathered from a man aged 30 to 39 with multiple sclerosis.

There are many counts of this clonotype. V usage is TRBV5-6 and J usage is TRBJ2-7; tentatively, D is TRBD2 (5 bases). With 4 bases removed from V and 5 bases from J, the gap between germline ends came to 13 bases. The CDR3 loop spans 13 amino acids. Per germline, CDR1 SGHDT and CDR2 YYEEEE. The CDR3 loop is CASSPGRENEQYF. The CDR3 region has the DNA TGTGCCAGCAGCCCGGGTCGGGAAAACGAGCAGTACTTC.

This clonotype was seen more than once but under ten times. The genes are TRBV12-2 and TRBJ1-2. TRBV12-2 is a documented pseudogene. The CDR3 has 14 amino acids. CDR3 residues: CASRVKQGGYGYTF. CDR3 nucleotides: TGTGCAAGTCGCGTCAAGCAGGGAGGGTATGGCTACACCTTC.

This clonotype showed up many times. CDR3 bases: TGCGCCAGCAGCTTGTCAGCTCGCACAGATACGCAGTATTTT. Its translation: CASSLSARTDTQYF. This chain joins TRBV5-1 and TRBJ2-3; D unresolved. Trimming stripped 1 base from V and 1 base from J, with 7 bases between. Germline-derived CDR1 and CDR2 are SGHRS and YFSETQ. The CDR3 is 14 residues long.

At least ten counts were recorded for this clonotype. CDR3 DNA: TGTGCCCCGGGGACACCTAACTATGGCTACACCTTC. It encodes CAPGTPNYGYTF. The chain employs TRBV6-5 and TRBJ1-2, with TRBD1 as a possible D gene (6 bases). Germline values: CDR1 MNHEY, CDR2 SVGAGI. The V gene lost 11 bases and the J gene lost 0 bases, with 10 bases spanning the gap. The CDR3 has 12 residues.

This clonotype was seen repeatedly, ten times or more. J is TRBJ1-4 and V is TRBV7-9, with TRBD1 matching 9 bases. The CDR3 is 15 residues long. CDR1 and CDR2 (germline): SEHNR, FQNEAQ (reference sequence). V was pared by 4 bases and J by 6 bases, with 6 bases of the junction left unmatched. The CDR3 is CASSSRTGADEKLFF. CDR3 coding DNA: TGTGCCAGCAGCTCCAGGACAGGGGCAGATGAAAAACTGTTTTTT.

This clonotype appeared a few times. The chain employs TRBV12-3 or TRBV12-4 and TRBJ2-3; D unresolved. V was cut by 7 bases and J by 1 base, with 3 bases left in between. The length of the CDR3 is 11 residues. CDR3 DNA: TGTGCCAGCAAGGGCACAGATACGCAGTATTTT. It translates to CASKGTDTQYF.

There are many counts of this clonotype. The chain has TRBV21-1 and TRBJ2-3; no check of the table's D call, TRBD2, against the DNA was made. TRBV21-1 corresponds to a pseudogene. The CDR3 runs 19 residues. In DNA form, the CDR3 reads TGTGCCAGCAGCAAAGAAGACGGGACTAGCGGGGGATACACAGATACGCAGTATTTT. This translates into CASSKEDGTSGGYTDTQYF.

This clonotype was recorded many times. V and J are TRBV20-1 and TRBJ2-3, with 9 nucleotides matching TRBD2. Trimming removed 4 bases from V and 7 bases from J; junction bases left unmatched: 9. The germline V gene has CDR1 DFQATT and CDR2 SNEGSKA (reference sequence). The CDR3 spans 14 residues. CDR3 sequence (DNA): TGCAGTGCTATTCGCGGGGGGGCAGGGAATACGCAGTATTTT. It encodes CSAIRGGAGNTQYF.

This clonotype was recorded many times. V usage is TRBV25-1 and J usage is TRBJ2-5; D is possibly TRBD1 (6 bases). V was cut by 3 bases and J by 5 bases, with 13 bases left in between. The CDR3 has 14 amino acids. Germline CDR1 reads MGHDK; CDR2 reads SYGVNS. CDR3 in amino acids: CASSDGRGGETQYF. The CDR3 region has the DNA TGTGCCAGCAGTGACGGCAGGGGCGGGGAGACCCAGTACTTC.

This sequence joins TRBV5-1 and TRBJ2-5; D not resolved. Between the trimmed V and J ends, which lost 0 bases and 1 base, there was a span of 7 bases. Per the germline V gene, CDR1 is SGHRS and CDR2 is YFSETQ. This CDR3 is 14 amino acids long. The CDR3 nucleotides are TGCGCCAGCAGCTTGGATGAGTTCCAAGAGACCCAGTACTTC. Translating gives CASSLDEFQETQYF.

This clonotype was seen ten or more times. This chain links TRBV5-1 with TRBJ2-5; TRBD1 might be the D (6 bases). Looked up from germline, CDR1 is SGHRS and CDR2 is YFSETQ. CDR3 length: 14 amino acids. V dropped 1 base and J dropped 5 bases, with 12 bases sitting between them. The CDR3 nucleotides read TGCGCCAGCAGCTTGACAGGGAGTGGGGAGACCCAGTACTTC. It yields the protein CASSLTGSGETQYF. Variable domain in full (rest from reference TRBV5-1 and TRBJ2-5): KAGVTQTPRYLIKTRGQQVTLSCSPISGHRSVSWYQQTPGQGLQFLFEYFSETQRNKGNFPGRFSGRQFSNSRSEMNVSTLELGDSALYLCASSLTGSGETQYFGPGTRLLVL.

This clonotype was counted ten times or more. This chain uses TRBV4-1 with TRBJ2-7; the D call may be TRBD1 or TRBD2 (5 bases each). The V and J ends lost 0 bases and 3 bases respectively, with 12 bases between them. Germline CDR1 reads MGHRA; CDR2 reads YSYEKL. CDR3 length: 15 amino acids. CDR3 sequence: CASSQEPGRLYEQYF. For the CDR3, the DNA is TGCGCCAGCAGCCAAGAGCCAGGGAGACTCTACGAGCAGTACTTC.

The rearrangement joins TRBV5-1 to TRBJ2-2, with 9 bases aligning to TRBD1. The CDR3 covers 15 residues. Germline loops: CDR1 SGHRS, CDR2 YFSETQ. With V trimmed by 7 bases and J by 3 bases, 7 bases remained unmatched. CDR3 coding DNA: TGCGCCAGCGCGGGACAGGGAGGAGACACCGGGGAGCTGTTTTTT. Protein sequence: CASAGQGGDTGELFF.

This clonotype was counted at least ten times. This rearrangement joins TRBV5-1 to TRBJ1-4; D not certain. The CDR3 contains 14 residues. Trimming pared 4 bases from V and 8 bases from J, leaving 15 bases between. In germline, CDR1 is SGHRS, CDR2 YFSETQ. This CDR3 reads CASSVGSIREKLFF. The CDR3 coding sequence is TGCGCCAGCAGCGTGGGGTCGATCCGGGAAAAACTGTTTTTT. Filled out from reference TRBV5-1 and TRBJ1-4, the complete variable domain reads KAGVTQTPRYLIKTRGQQVTLSCSPISGHRSVSWYQQTPGQGLQFLFEYFSETQRNKGNFPGRFSGRQFSNSRSEMNVSTLELGDSALYLCASSVGSIREKLFFGSGTQLSVL.

This clonotype was found many times. At one end, the junction sequence differs from germline, possibly due to a read error. The CDR3 DNA sequence: TGTGCCAGCAGCTCTTTGGGGATTAGCAATCAGCCCCAGAATTTT. This encodes CASSSLGISNQPQNF. The J gene is TRBJ1-5, the V gene TRBV7-2, with D hard to call. This CDR3 region has 15 residues. Germline V gives CDR1 SGHTA, CDR2 FQGNSA.

The chain uses TRBV10-2 and TRBJ2-2; 12 positions agree with TRBD2. The length of the CDR3 is 17 residues. Trimming took 6 bases from V and 2 from J; bases not matched to a gene: 7. From germline, CDR1 is WSHSY and CDR2 SAAADI. This CDR3 is CASRKSSGGANTGELFF. The CDR3 region has the DNA TGCGCCAGCAGGAAGTCTAGCGGGGGGGCCAACACCGGGGAGCTGTTTTTT.

A word on this clonotype: This sequence may be a read error, since a much larger clone differs from it by one base. The rearrangement uses TRBV6-5 and TRBJ2-3; the D gene is possibly TRBD2 (6 bases). The V and J ends lost 5 bases and 6 bases respectively, with 21 bases between them. Germline V gene sequence: CDR1 MNHEY, CDR2 SVGAGI. The CDR3 has 16 amino acids. This CDR3 reads CASSGGARIGGDTQYF. CDR3 nucleotide sequence: TGTGCCAGCAGTGGTGGCGCGCGGATCGGAGGGGATACGCAGTATTTT.

This clonotype was observed many times. The chain uses TRBV7-9 and TRBJ2-7; 8 nucleotides line up with TRBD1. Germline lookup yields CDR1 SEHNR and CDR2 FQNEAQ (reference sequence). V was clipped by 1 base and J by 0 bases; unmatched bases: 5. The CDR3 runs to 16 residues. CDR3: CASSLDAGGFSYEQYF. CDR3 in DNA: TGTGCCAGCAGCTTAGATGCAGGGGGCTTCTCCTACGAGCAGTACTTC.

This clonotype came up many times. The chain employs TRBV7-8 and TRBJ1-2, with D tentatively TRBD1 (5 bases). Germline V gene sequence: CDR1 SGHVS, CDR2 FQNEAQ. The CDR3 extends over 14 amino acids. The V and J ends lost 1 base and 2 bases respectively, with 8 bases between them. Here the CDR3 DNA reads TGTGCCAGCAGCTTAGGACAGCGGAACTATGGCTACACCTTC. Translating it yields CASSLGQRNYGYTF.

This clonotype showed up many times. This sequence joins TRBV12-3 or TRBV12-4 and TRBJ2-3; TRBD2 is a possible D gene (6 bases). This CDR3 has 14 residues. Trimming removed 6 bases from V and 3 bases from J, with 13 bases in between. CDR3 in amino acids: CASSWTKGTDTQYF. For the CDR3, the DNA is TGTGCCAGCAGCTGGACTAAGGGTACAGATACGCAGTATTTT.

This clonotype was detected many times. The chain employs TRBV6-5 and TRBJ2-3; D unclear. CDR1 and CDR2 from the germline V gene are MNHEY and SVGAGI. Between the trimmed V and J ends, which lost 0 bases and 2 bases, there was a span of 15 bases. This CDR3 region has 17 residues. The CDR3 DNA is TGTGCCAGCAGTTACTCGATTTCCGCCCGCTTCACAGATACGCAGTATTTT. This codes for CASSYSISARFTDTQYF.

This clonotype was detected many times. The rearrangement links TRBV29-1 to TRBJ2-3; D not certain. The germline gives CDR1 SQVTM, CDR2 ANQGSEA. This CDR3 spans 12 amino acids. V lost 6 bases and J lost 3, with 10 bases in between. The CDR3 bases are TGCAGCGTGGCATATAGAACAGATACGCAGTATTTT. Its protein product is CSVAYRTDTQYF.

This clonotype was detected many times. The chain employs TRBV4-1 and TRBJ2-1, with a tentative D call TRBD1 (6 bases). The CDR3 is 16 amino acids. Germline CDR1 MGHRA, CDR2 YSYEKL. Trimming removed 0 bases at V and 7 bases at J, with 16 bases between. The CDR3 nucleotides are TGCGCCAGCAGCCAAGATAGTGGGGGCCCGTGGAATGAGCAGTTCTTC. Residues: CASSQDSGGPWNEQFF.

This clonotype was picked up many times. The CDR3 here is CASSHEPKNIQYF. CDR3 nucleotide sequence: TGCGCCAGCTCCCACGAGCCCAAAAACATTCAGTACTTC. The chain couples TRBV5-1 to TRBJ2-4; D gene unclear. The V end was cut by 7 bases, the J end by 2 bases, with 10 bases between. CDR3 length: 13 amino acids. The germline gives CDR1 SGHRS, CDR2 YFSETQ.

This clonotype showed up many times. The rearrangement links TRBV6-5 to TRBJ2-1; D is ambiguous. There are 13 residues in the CDR3. Germline loops: CDR1 MNHEY, CDR2 SVGAGI. V lost 2 bases, J lost 3 bases, and 5 bases lay in between. DNA for the CDR3: TGTGCCAGCAGTTACGGCGGCTACAATGAGCAGTTCTTC. This sequence encodes CASSYGGYNEQFF.

This clonotype was seen at least ten times. V usage is TRBV5-1 and J usage is TRBJ1-5; D uncertain. The CDR3 contains 14 residues. The germline gives CDR1 SGHRS, CDR2 YFSETQ. V shed 0 bases and J shed 7 bases, with 11 bases lying between them. CDR3 loop: CASSLAPVGQPQHF. DNA of the CDR3: TGCGCCAGCAGCTTGGCCCCAGTAGGACAGCCCCAGCATTTT.

The sample holds many counts of this clonotype. V and J are TRBV20-1 and TRBJ2-7; D perhaps matches TRBD1 (6 bases). Germline lookup yields CDR1 DFQATT and CDR2 SNEGSKA (reference sequence). V lost 5 bases to trimming and J lost 0 bases, with 8 bases between them. This CDR3 region has 12 residues. Here the CDR3 DNA reads TGCAGTGCTGGGGACAACTCCTACGAGCAGTACTTC. As protein: CSAGDNSYEQYF.

This clonotype was detected ten times or more. The chain links TRBV7-2 to TRBJ2-1, with 10 bases aligning to TRBD1. This CDR3 is 16 amino acids long. Germline V CDR1 and CDR2: SGHTA, FQGNSA. Germline trimming cut 5 bases from V and 0 bases from J; bases unmatched to any gene: 4. CDR3 sequence: CASSLGQGGSYNEQFF. The CDR3 DNA sequence: TGTGCCAGCAGCCTAGGACAGGGGGGCTCCTACAATGAGCAGTTCTTC.

Ten or more counts support this clonotype. The genes are TRBV3-1 and TRBJ2-5, with TRBD1 matching 8 bases. The CDR3 contains 15 residues. CDR1 and CDR2 from the germline V gene are LGHDT and YNNKEL (reference sequence). V trimming: 4 bases; J trimming: 4 bases; junction bases outside the gene matches: 8. The chain's CDR3 is CASSPETGEGETQYF. Written as DNA, the CDR3 is TGTGCCAGCAGCCCGGAGACAGGGGAAGGAGAGACCCAGTACTTC.

This clonotype was detected ten times or more. The CDR3 nucleotides are TGTGCCAGCAGCCCCCGAGGGGGGGCCGATACGCAGTATTTT. Its protein product is CASSPRGGADTQYF. V is TRBV7-9 and J is TRBJ2-3, with D perhaps matching TRBD2 (7 bases). The CDR3 has 14 amino acids. V was clipped by 5 bases and J by 6 bases, with 15 bases between them. CDR1 and CDR2 (germline): SEHNR, FQNEAQ (reference sequence). Combining the CDR3 with reference TRBV7-9 and TRBJ2-3 gives the whole variable domain DTGVSQNPRHKITKRGQNVTFRCDPISEHNRLYWYRQTLGQGPEFLTYFQNEAQLEKSRLLSDRFSAERPKGSFSTLEIQRTEQGDSAMYLCASSPRGGADTQYFGPGTRLTVL.